Below, 32 T cell receptor beta chains from the same sample are listed, as sequenced in a study of spatial heterogeneity in lung cancer. The time point denotes: sample taken at primary tumor resection. Unsorted whole RNA from tumor, nontumor lung or frozen PBMC underwent sequencing. MiXCR, applied by TCRdb to the 5' RACE reads, yields one record per CDR3 protein. This table holds about 75,000 distinct CDR3 sequences, roughly 15% found once. Sequencing used PBMCs, obtained at surgery. The receptor set was obtained from a male donor with early-stage non-small cell lung cancer.

This chain uses TRBV11-2 with TRBJ2-1, with 9 positions matching TRBD2. J lost 2 bases, V lost 11 bases, and 4 bases had no gene match. CDR3 length: 13 residues. CDR1 and CDR2 from the germline V gene are SGHAT and FQNNGV. The CDR3 DNA follows: TGTGCCGTTAGCGGGAGCCCCTACAATGAGCAGTTCTTC. Residues: CAVSGSPYNEQFF. Combining the CDR3 with reference TRBV11-2 and TRBJ2-1 gives the whole variable domain EAGVAQSPRYKIIEKRQSVAFWCNPISGHATLYWYQQILGQGPKLLIQFQNNGVVDDSQLPKDRFSAERLKGVDSTLKIQPAKLEDSAVYLCAVSGSPYNEQFFGPGTRLTVL.

The rearrangement links TRBV29-1 to TRBJ2-3; D gene unclear. Germline lookup yields CDR1 SQVTM and CDR2 ANQGSEA. This CDR3 region has 14 residues. V lost 1 base and J lost 4, with 12 bases in between. CDR3 DNA: TGCAGCGTTGAAGGCCGGCTCACGTCAGATACGCAGTATTTT. The encoded protein is CSVEGRLTSDTQYF.

This clonotype was counted only a few times. The V call is TRBV18, the J call TRBJ1-1; D uncertain. V was pared by 2 bases and J by 4 bases, with 8 bases between. The CDR3 sequence is 13 residues long. Germline CDR1 reads KGHSH; CDR2 reads LQKENI. The CDR3 here is CASSPSEGTEAFF. CDR3 nucleotides: TGTGCCAGCTCACCATCAGAGGGCACTGAAGCTTTCTTT.

This clonotype was observed a handful of times. V usage is TRBV4-1 and J usage is TRBJ2-1, with D perhaps being TRBD1 or TRBD2 (5 bases each). The V and J ends lost 4 bases and 0 bases respectively, with 13 bases between them. CDR1 MGHRA and CDR2 YSYEKL come from the germline V gene. This CDR3 is built from 16 residues. The CDR3 is CASSRVLGGSYNEQFF. CDR3 in DNA: TGCGCCAGCAGCCGTGTACTTGGGGGCTCCTACAATGAGCAGTTCTTC.

This rearrangement joins TRBV12-3 or TRBV12-4 to TRBJ2-1, with D unresolved. The CDR3 length is 18 residues. The V and J ends lost 5 bases and 1 base respectively, with 21 bases between them. Here the CDR3 DNA reads TGTGCCAGCAGTCAAACGACGGTCCTGGGTGGTTCCTACAATGAGCAGTTCTTC. Its translation: CASSQTTVLGGSYNEQFF.

There are a few counts of this clonotype. V and J are TRBV6-2 or TRBV6-3 and TRBJ2-7, with a tentative D call TRBD1 (6 bases). CDR3 size: 15 residues. Trimming removed 3 bases from V and 1 base from J, with 13 bases in between. Per the germline V gene, CDR1 is MNHEY and CDR2 is SVGEGT. The CDR3 DNA follows: TGTGCCAGCAGTTATTCATTCGGGACATCCTACGAGCAGTACTTC. It encodes CASSYSFGTSYEQYF.

In its sample, this clonotype was seen many times. The genes are TRBV5-1 and TRBJ2-5; D ambiguous. The CDR3 sequence is 14 residues long. V shed 6 bases and J shed 7 bases, with 19 bases lying between them. Germline CDR1 and CDR2: SGHRS and YFSETQ. CDR3 sequence: CASKENPQDGTQYF. In nucleotides, the CDR3 is TGCGCCAGCAAGGAGAATCCTCAGGATGGGACCCAGTACTTC. Looking up the rest from reference TRBV5-1 and TRBJ2-5 gives the full variable domain: KAGVTQTPRYLIKTRGQQVTLSCSPISGHRSVSWYQQTPGQGLQFLFEYFSETQRNKGNFPGRFSGRQFSNSRSEMNVSTLELGDSALYLCASKENPQDGTQYFGPGTRLLVL.

This clonotype was seen repeatedly, ten times or more. Here the CDR3 DNA reads TGTGCCAGCAGCCAAGATCCGCAGATCACCGGGGAGCTGTTTTTT. Translated: CASSQDPQITGELFF. The genes are TRBV3-1 and TRBJ2-2, with D unclear. V was trimmed by 0 bases and J by 4 bases, leaving 9 bases between them. Germline lookup yields CDR1 LGHDT and CDR2 YNNKEL (reference sequence). CDR3 length: 15 residues.

The rearrangement links TRBV7-8 to TRBJ2-7; 7 bases align to TRBD1. The germline V gene has CDR1 SGHVS and CDR2 FQNEAQ. The trim removed 7 bases at V and 4 bases at J, leaving 10 bases unmatched. This CDR3 spans 14 amino acids. In DNA form, the CDR3 reads TGTGCCAGCACCATGACAGGGTCGCCTTACGAGCAGTACTTC. This codes for CASTMTGSPYEQYF.

The sample holds many counts of this clonotype. The chain employs TRBV11-2 and TRBJ1-1, with D perhaps TRBD1 (5 bases). The CDR3 is 14 residues long. V lost 5 bases and J lost 8, with 18 bases in between. Germline lookup yields CDR1 SGHAT and CDR2 FQNNGV. The CDR3 region is CASSPSAGRGEAFF. CDR3 in DNA: TGTGCCAGCAGCCCGAGTGCAGGGAGAGGAGAAGCTTTCTTT.

The V and J genes are TRBV29-1 and TRBJ2-1; D may match TRBD1 or TRBD2 (5 bases each). The CDR3 sequence is 14 residues long. CDR1 SQVTM and CDR2 ANQGSEA come from the germline V gene. The ends were cut back, 6 bases at V and 1 base at J, with 13 bases in the middle. The CDR3 loop is CSVGTAISYNEQFF. For the CDR3, the DNA is TGCAGCGTGGGGACCGCGATATCCTACAATGAGCAGTTCTTC.

This chain uses TRBV5-1 with TRBJ1-1; TRBD1 aligns across 8 bases. Germline assignment: CDR1 SGHRS and CDR2 YFSETQ. Trimming at V came to 0 bases and at J to 4 bases, leaving 5 bases not matched to a gene. The CDR3 is 15 amino acids. The DNA for the CDR3 is TGCGCCAGCAGCTTGGGACAGGGGATGGGCACTGAAGCTTTCTTT. Translation: CASSLGQGMGTEAFF.

This clonotype occurred many times. CDR3 protein: CASSSRSGQGANYGYTF. For the CDR3, the DNA is TGTGCCAGTAGTAGCCGCTCGGGACAGGGGGCGAACTATGGCTACACCTTC. The chain employs TRBV19 and TRBJ1-2; 12 bases match TRBD1. Losses at the gene ends were 4 bases for V and 2 bases for J; bases not matched to a gene: 8. This CDR3 is built from 17 residues. From germline, CDR1 is LNHDA and CDR2 SQIVND (reference sequence).

This clonotype has at least ten counts. The genes are TRBV27 and TRBJ1-1, with D possibly being TRBD1 (5 bases). The length of the CDR3 is 13 residues. Per germline, CDR1 MNHEY and CDR2 SMNVEV (reference sequence). Trimming left V 9 bases short and J 0 bases short, with 11 bases between. CDR3 sequence reads: CASPGPVNTEAFF. CDR3 nucleotides: TGTGCCAGTCCGGGACCGGTGAACACTGAAGCTTTCTTT.

This clonotype has a handful of counts. The chain joins TRBV24-1 to TRBJ2-3; the D is unclear. V was clipped by 6 bases and J by 5 bases, with 14 bases between them. This CDR3 is 14 amino acids long. CDR1 and CDR2 from the germline V gene are KGHDR and SFDVKD. In nucleotides, the CDR3 is TGTGCCACCAGTTCGAGCAGGAGAGAAGATACGCAGTATTTT. Translating it yields CATSSSRREDTQYF.

This clonotype was detected only a few times. The rearrangement uses TRBV6-2 or TRBV6-3 and TRBJ1-5, with D possibly being TRBD1 (5 bases). Germline V gives CDR1 MNHEY, CDR2 SVGEGT. V was clipped by 5 bases and J by 6 bases, with 8 bases between them. The CDR3 spans 12 residues. The CDR3 sequence: CASSRDVQPQHF. The CDR3 DNA sequence: TGTGCCAGCAGTCGGGACGTTCAGCCCCAGCATTTT.

This chain links TRBV29-1 with TRBJ2-1; 8 bases align to TRBD2. The V and J ends lost 6 bases and 1 base, in that order; junction bases with no gene match: 11. Germline CDR1 reads SQVTM; CDR2 reads ANQGSEA. This CDR3 has 16 residues. The DNA of the CDR3 is TGCAGCGTGGGGGGGGCGAGCGGGAGTTCCTACAATGAGCAGTTCTTC. Residues: CSVGGASGSSYNEQFF.

The rearrangement uses TRBV19 and TRBJ1-5; 7 nucleotides agree with TRBD1. The CDR3 runs 17 residues. The germline gives CDR1 LNHDA, CDR2 SQIVND (reference sequence). The ends lost 6 bases at V and 2 bases at J; junction bases unmatched: 13. This CDR3 is CASRSQGGAIGNQPQHF. DNA for the CDR3: TGTGCCAGTAGGAGCCAGGGGGGGGCGATCGGCAATCAGCCCCAGCATTTT.

The sample holds many counts of this clonotype. The chain combines TRBV28 with TRBJ2-7, with 9 positions matching TRBD1. Per germline, CDR1 MDHEN and CDR2 SYDVKM. The CDR3 covers 14 residues. The junction had 7 bases not matched to a gene; V was cut back by 6 bases and J by 4 bases. The CDR3 here is CASSPATGGYEQYF. CDR3 coding DNA: TGTGCCAGCAGCCCTGCGACAGGGGGGTACGAGCAGTACTTC.

The DNA for the CDR3 is TGCGCCAGCAGCCAGGACCTCGCTGGGGCCAACGTCCTGACTTTC. Its translation is CASSQDLAGANVLTF. This chain links TRBV5-1 with TRBJ2-6; no clear D gene. Germline V gene data show CDR1 as SGHRS and CDR2 as YFSETQ. This CDR3 is 15 amino acids long. The V and J ends lost 4 bases and 2 bases respectively, with 10 bases between them.

This clonotype was seen a handful of times. The chain joins TRBV11-3 to TRBJ1-4, with D tentatively TRBD1 (6 bases). V dropped 5 bases and J dropped 9 bases, with 19 bases sitting between them. CDR3 length: 15 amino acids. Looked up from germline, CDR1 is SGHNT and CDR2 is YENEEA. CDR3: CASSPRRDTTQKLFF. CDR3 DNA sequence: TGTGCCAGCAGCCCTCGCCGGGACACGACTCAAAAACTGTTTTTT.

This clonotype was seen a few times. CDR3 region: CASSLGTVGNTIYF. CDR3 DNA sequence: TGTGCCAGCAGCCTAGGGACAGTCGGAAACACCATATATTTT. The V and J genes are TRBV7-9 and TRBJ1-3; the match to TRBD1 covers 7 bases. Germline V gene lookup returns CDR1 SEHNR and CDR2 FQNEAQ (reference sequence). This CDR3 region has 14 residues. With V trimmed by 5 bases and J by 4 bases, 5 bases remained unmatched.

This sequence joins TRBV11-3 and TRBJ2-5; a possible D gene is TRBD2 (7 bases). Germline V gene lookup returns CDR1 SGHNT and CDR2 YENEEA. The CDR3 covers 17 residues. V shed 4 bases and J shed 5 bases, with 23 bases lying between them. The CDR3 loop reads CASSSGKDSGTMETQYF. The DNA for the CDR3 is TGTGCCAGCAGCTCCGGGAAGGACAGCGGGACTATGGAGACCCAGTACTTC.

A remark on this clonotype: The junction departs from germline at one end; a sequencing error may be responsible. The rearrangement joins TRBV6-5 to TRBJ1-1, with 7 positions matching TRBD1. Germline V lookup: CDR1 MNHEY, CDR2 SVGAGI. The CDR3 length is 15 residues. The CDR3 sequence: CASSYSPGGDTEAFF. In nucleotides, the CDR3 is TGTGCCAGTAGTTACTCGCCAGGGGGAGACACTGAAGCTTTCTTT.

The CDR3 region has the DNA TGTGCCAGCAAAGGTCCCGGGGAGCTGTTTTTT. It yields the protein CASKGPGELFF. The chain couples TRBV3-1 to TRBJ2-2; D is unclear. V lost 7 bases to trimming and J lost 6 bases, with 6 bases between them. The CDR3 consists of 11 residues. The germline CDR1 and CDR2 sequences are LGHDT and YNNKEL (reference sequence).

At least ten counts were recorded for this clonotype. The genes are TRBV10-3 and TRBJ1-5; D ambiguous. The germline V and J ends were trimmed by 6 bases and 2 bases, with 11 bases remaining between them. Germline CDR1 reads ENHRY; CDR2 reads SYGVKD. There are 14 residues in the CDR3. CDR3 protein: CAISPSEGNQPQHF. In DNA form, the CDR3 reads TGTGCCATCAGCCCTTCGGAGGGCAATCAGCCCCAGCATTTT.

This clonotype was recorded many times. The chain carries TRBV6-5 and TRBJ2-1; D is possibly TRBD1 or TRBD2 (5 bases each). V gave up 0 bases and J gave up 4 bases, with 22 bases separating them. CDR3 length: 19 residues. Germline assignment: CDR1 MNHEY and CDR2 SVGAGI. The CDR3 DNA reads as TGTGCCAGCAGTTACTCGGGGGACCAACCCCTTTTACTATACAATGAGCAGTTCTTC. Encoded protein: CASSYSGDQPLLLYNEQFF.

This clonotype turned up a few times. The CDR3 sequence: CASSLIGGGADTQYF. The CDR3 bases are TGTGCCAGTAGCCTCATCGGTGGGGGAGCAGATACGCAGTATTTT. The V and J genes are TRBV19 and TRBJ2-3; D is possibly TRBD1 or TRBD2 (5 bases each). V lost 6 bases and J lost 4, with 17 bases in between. Per germline, CDR1 LNHDA and CDR2 SQIVND (reference sequence). This CDR3 is 15 amino acids long.

This clonotype was recorded many times. CDR3 region: CASSLLQETQYF. For the CDR3, the DNA is TGTGCCAGCAGCTTGCTCCAAGAGACCCAGTACTTC. The chain couples TRBV7-9 to TRBJ2-5, with D unclear. Trimming removed 3 bases at V and 1 base at J, with 3 bases between. This CDR3 is built from 12 residues. CDR1 is SEHNR and CDR2 is FQNEAQ in the germline V gene (reference sequence).

This clonotype was counted only a few times. The chain combines TRBV30 with TRBJ1-1; a possible D gene is TRBD1 (5 bases). V was trimmed by 5 bases and J by 4 bases, leaving 14 bases between them. The CDR3 runs to 13 residues. Germline V gene data show CDR1 as GTSNPN and CDR2 as SVGIG (reference sequence). The CDR3 nucleotides read TGTGCCTGGGGGCGAGGGACGGGCACTGAAGCTTTCTTT. As protein: CAWGRGTGTEAFF.

This clonotype was recorded a few times. V usage is TRBV29-1 and J usage is TRBJ1-1; TRBD1 matches at 9 bases. The ends lost 2 bases at V and 1 base at J; junction bases unmatched: 14. Germline V gene lookup returns CDR1 SQVTM and CDR2 ANQGSEA. This CDR3 contains 18 residues. CDR3 coding DNA: TGCAGCGTTGAAAGGAATGAAGGGTCGGGACAGGGGAACACTGAAGCTTTCTTT. The encoded protein is CSVERNEGSGQGNTEAFF.

This clonotype was observed a few times. Germline is not matched at one junction end, which may reflect a read error. The V call is TRBV19, the J call TRBJ1-2, with TRBD1 as a possible D gene (5 bases). The length of the CDR3 is 13 residues. CDR1 LNHDA and CDR2 SQIVND come from the germline V gene (reference sequence). In DNA, the CDR3 is TGTGCCAGTGGTATCGTCGGGCAGGGAAAGTTTACCTTC. Translated: CASGIVGQGKFTF.